This T cell receptor (beta chain) was observed in a study of cytomegalovirus exposure and HLA in healthy donors. On this clone itself: Its target is unknown.

V lost 3 bases, J lost 4 bases, and 10 bases lay in between. The CDR3 has 14 amino acids. CDR1 is MNHEY, CDR2 SMNVEV, per germline (reference sequence). 13 Jbeta primers and 60 Vbeta primers were used for the PCR. The protocol was immunoSEQ multiplex PCR, while the TCRdb copy is restricted to in-frame clones and leaves out a portion. The data hold about 140,000 clones, with approximately 78% observed a single time. Regarding the study as a whole: Among CMV-associated TCR beta chains, most appeared HLA-restricted in a later analysis.

The J gene is TRBJ1-3, the V gene TRBV27; unclear D gene. The clonotype comes from a female donor in good health and CMV-seronegative. The sequenced material came from PBMCs. CDR3 amino acids: CASSLAGYGNTIYF. CDR3 in DNA: TGTGCCAGCAGTTTGGCCGGGTACGGAAACACCATATATTTT.